The next 4 T cell receptor beta chains were all read from a single sample in a study of a mutant IDH1 vaccine in newly diagnosed glioma. No antigen has been assigned to these receptors. Described time point: week 11, during vaccination. In every dose of vaccine, 300 ug of mutant IDH1 20-mer peptide was given alongside topical imiquimod. The data were produced by immunoSEQ multiplex PCR, yet TCRdb's version contains in-frame clones alone and is incomplete. The sample includes tens of thousands of clones, 60% to 75% seen only once; the top ten take more than 9.5%. The starting material was peripheral blood mononuclear cells (PBMCs), obtained from a glioma patient whose treatment included an IDH1 peptide vaccine. The receptors derive from a young man with glioma. Some clones in this sample may be carry-over from other donors' samples.

The genes are TRBV5-4 and TRBJ2-5; possibly TRBD1 for D (5 bases). Trimming removed 7 bases at V and 5 bases at J, with 18 bases between. CDR3 length: 14 amino acids. Germline-derived CDR1 and CDR2 are SGHNT and YYREEE (reference sequence). DNA of the CDR3: TGTGCCAGCCCCTTCGGCAGGGTGGAGGAGACCCAGTACTTC. As protein: CASPFGRVEETQYF.

The V gene is TRBV6-5, the J gene TRBJ2-7; D not certain. The germline V and J ends were trimmed by 6 bases and 7 bases, with 13 bases remaining between them. This CDR3 has 12 amino acids. Per the germline V gene, CDR1 is MNHEY and CDR2 is SVGAGI. CDR3 amino acids: CASSRPLGEQYF. The CDR3 DNA reads as TGTGCCAGCAGCCGACCTCTGGGAGAGCAGTACTTC.

The chain recombines TRBV28 with TRBJ1-5, with D perhaps matching TRBD1 (6 bases). The germline gives CDR1 MDHEN, CDR2 SYDVKM. V lost 6 bases to trimming and J lost 7 bases, with 13 bases between them. The CDR3 consists of 13 residues. The CDR3 DNA sequence: TGTGCCAGCAGCCTGGGGGCAGTACAGCCCCAGCATTTT. Protein product: CASSLGAVQPQHF.

This clone was counted a few times. The chain joins TRBV30 to TRBJ1-1; possibly TRBD1 for D (6 bases). Trimming shortened V by 4 bases and J by 4 bases, and 10 bases separated the two germline ends. The CDR3 contains 12 residues. The germline CDR1 and CDR2 sequences are GTSNPN and SVGIG (reference sequence). The CDR3 region is CAWTGGPTEAFF. In DNA, the CDR3 is TGTGCCTGGACGGGGGGGCCCACTGAAGCTTTCTTT.